This TCR beta chain derives from a study of regulatory T cells in long-lasting Graves disease. Turning to the study itself: Newly diagnosed Graves' patients took antithyroid drugs under 3 months. The study's findings and limits: Newly diagnosed patients shared 850 to 1,000 public clonotypes; persistent patients shared approximately 2,900.

The CDR3 runs to 16 residues. Germline CDR1 SGHKS, CDR2 YYEKEE (reference sequence). V lost 0 bases and J lost 11; bases outside the gene matches: 11. Both iRepertoire HTBI primers and Arm-PCR of CDR3 regions were used to build the TCR beta libraries. One entry per CDR3 protein, called by TCRdb with MiXCR from the multiplex PCR reads. This table has about 560,000 distinct CDR3 sequences, 15% to 20% appearing once. Comment on this clonotype: Antigen unknown.

Time point defined: newly diagnosed GD, antithyroid drugs for less than 3 months. PBMC RNA served as the TCR library source. Into tubes containing EDTA, roughly 8.3 milliliters of peripheral blood were drawn. The sample was also reused in another study, on T cells in Graves' hyperthyroidism and ophthalmopathy.

This TCR was sampled from a man between 18 and 35 years old with Graves disease. The chain couples TRBV5-5 to TRBJ1-6, with TRBD1 identical over 7 bases. The specimen was peripheral blood mononuclear cells (PBMCs), collected at new diagnosis, from a patient treated with antithyroid drugs. The CDR3 loop reads CASSLETGSYLPPLHF. The CDR3 DNA sequence: TGTGCCAGCAGCTTGGAGACAGGGAGTTACCTGCCACCCCTCCACTTT.